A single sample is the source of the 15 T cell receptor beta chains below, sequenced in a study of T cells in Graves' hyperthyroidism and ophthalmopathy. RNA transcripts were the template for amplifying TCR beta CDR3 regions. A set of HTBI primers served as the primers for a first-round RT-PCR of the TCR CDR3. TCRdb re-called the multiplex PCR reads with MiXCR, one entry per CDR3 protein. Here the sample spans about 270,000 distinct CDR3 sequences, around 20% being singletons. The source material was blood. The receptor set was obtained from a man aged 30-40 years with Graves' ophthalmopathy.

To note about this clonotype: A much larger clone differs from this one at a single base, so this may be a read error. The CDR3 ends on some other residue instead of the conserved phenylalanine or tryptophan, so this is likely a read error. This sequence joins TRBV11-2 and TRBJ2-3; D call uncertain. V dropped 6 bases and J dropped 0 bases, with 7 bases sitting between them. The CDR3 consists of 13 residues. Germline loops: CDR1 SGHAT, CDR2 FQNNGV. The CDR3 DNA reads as TGTGCCAGCAGACCCCCTAGCACAGATACGCAGTATTCT. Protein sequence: CASRPPSTDTQYS.

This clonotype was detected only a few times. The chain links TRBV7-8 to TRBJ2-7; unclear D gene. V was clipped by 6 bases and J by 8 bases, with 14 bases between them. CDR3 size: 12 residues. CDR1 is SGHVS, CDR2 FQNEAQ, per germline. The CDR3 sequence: CASRSGADKQYF. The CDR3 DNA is TGTGCCAGCAGGTCTGGAGCTGACAAGCAGTACTTC.

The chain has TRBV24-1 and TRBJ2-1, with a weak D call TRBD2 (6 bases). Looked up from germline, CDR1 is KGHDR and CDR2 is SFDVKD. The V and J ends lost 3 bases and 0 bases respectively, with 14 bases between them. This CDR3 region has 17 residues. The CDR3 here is CATSDPIRGSSYNEQFF. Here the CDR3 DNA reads TGTGCCACCAGTGATCCTATTCGGGGGAGCTCCTACAATGAGCAGTTCTTC.

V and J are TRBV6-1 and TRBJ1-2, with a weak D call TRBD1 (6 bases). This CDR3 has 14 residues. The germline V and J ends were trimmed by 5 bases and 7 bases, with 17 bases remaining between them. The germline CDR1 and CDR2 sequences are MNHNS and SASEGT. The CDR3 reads CASSPRTEVGGYTF. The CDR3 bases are TGTGCCAGCAGTCCGCGGACAGAAGTCGGTGGCTACACCTTC.

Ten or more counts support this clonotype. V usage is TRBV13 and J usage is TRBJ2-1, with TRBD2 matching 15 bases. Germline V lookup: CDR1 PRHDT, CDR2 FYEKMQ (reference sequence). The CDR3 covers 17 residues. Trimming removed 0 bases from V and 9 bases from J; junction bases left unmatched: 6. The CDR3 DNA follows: TGTGCCAGCAGCTTAGGGTTGGGACTAGCGGGAGGAACTGAGCAGTTCTTC. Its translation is CASSLGLGLAGGTEQFF.

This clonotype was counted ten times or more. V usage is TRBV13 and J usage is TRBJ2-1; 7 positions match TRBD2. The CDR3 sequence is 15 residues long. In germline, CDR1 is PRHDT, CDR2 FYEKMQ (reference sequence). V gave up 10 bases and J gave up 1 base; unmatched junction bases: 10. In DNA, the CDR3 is TGTGCCACATTACGCGGGAGACAATCCTACAATGAGCAGTTCTTC. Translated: CATLRGRQSYNEQFF.

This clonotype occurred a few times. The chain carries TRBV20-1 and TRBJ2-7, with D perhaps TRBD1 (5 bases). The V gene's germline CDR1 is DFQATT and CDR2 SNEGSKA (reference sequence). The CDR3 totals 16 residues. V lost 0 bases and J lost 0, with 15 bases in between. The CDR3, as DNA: TGCAGTGCTAGAGATGTTAACAGGCATATCTCCTACGAGCAGTACTTC. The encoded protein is CSARDVNRHISYEQYF.

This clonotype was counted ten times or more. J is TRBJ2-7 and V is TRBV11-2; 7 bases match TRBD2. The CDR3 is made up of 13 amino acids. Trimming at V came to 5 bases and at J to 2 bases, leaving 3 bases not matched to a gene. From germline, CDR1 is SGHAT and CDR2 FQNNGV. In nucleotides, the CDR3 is TGTGCCAGCAGCCCGGGACTAACCTACGAGCAGTACTTC. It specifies CASSPGLTYEQYF.

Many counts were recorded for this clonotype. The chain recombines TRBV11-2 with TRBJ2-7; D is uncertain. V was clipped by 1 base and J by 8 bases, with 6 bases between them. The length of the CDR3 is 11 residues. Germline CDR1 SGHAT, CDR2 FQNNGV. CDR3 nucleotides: TGTGCCAGCAGCTTAGTAACCCAGCAGTACTTC. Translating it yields CASSLVTQQYF.

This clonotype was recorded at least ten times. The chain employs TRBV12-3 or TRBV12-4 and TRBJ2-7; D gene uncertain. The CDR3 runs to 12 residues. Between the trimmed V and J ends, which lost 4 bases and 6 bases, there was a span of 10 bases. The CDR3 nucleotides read TGTGCCAGCAGTTCATCGACGGGCGAGCAGTACTTC. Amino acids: CASSSSTGEQYF.

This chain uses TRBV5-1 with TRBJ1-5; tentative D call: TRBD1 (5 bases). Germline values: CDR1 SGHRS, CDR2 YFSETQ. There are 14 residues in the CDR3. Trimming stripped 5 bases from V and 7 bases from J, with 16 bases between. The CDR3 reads CASSYMGRGQPQHF. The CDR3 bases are TGCGCCAGCAGTTATATGGGGCGCGGACAGCCCCAGCATTTT.

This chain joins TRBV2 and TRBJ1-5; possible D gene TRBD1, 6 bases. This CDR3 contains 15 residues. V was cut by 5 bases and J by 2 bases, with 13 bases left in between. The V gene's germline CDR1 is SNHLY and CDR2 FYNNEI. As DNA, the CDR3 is TGTGCCAGCAGTACCGGGACATTCGGCAATCAGCCCCAGCATTTT. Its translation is CASSTGTFGNQPQHF. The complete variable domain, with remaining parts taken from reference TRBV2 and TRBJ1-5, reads EPEVTQTPSHQVTQMGQEVILRCVPISNHLYFYWYRQILGQKVEFLVSFYNNEISEKSEIFDDQFSVERPDGSNFTLKIRSTKLEDSAMYFCASSTGTFGNQPQHFGDGTRLSIL.

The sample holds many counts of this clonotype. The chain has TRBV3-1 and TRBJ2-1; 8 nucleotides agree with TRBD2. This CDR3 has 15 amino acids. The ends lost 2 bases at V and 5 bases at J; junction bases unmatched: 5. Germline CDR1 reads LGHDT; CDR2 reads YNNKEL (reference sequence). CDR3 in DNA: TGTGCCAGCAGCCAACTAGCGGGCCTGCACAATGAGCAGTTCTTC. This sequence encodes CASSQLAGLHNEQFF.

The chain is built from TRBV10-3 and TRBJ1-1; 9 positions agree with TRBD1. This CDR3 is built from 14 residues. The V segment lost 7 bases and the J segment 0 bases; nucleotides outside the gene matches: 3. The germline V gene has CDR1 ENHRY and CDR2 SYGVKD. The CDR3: CAIKRQGVNTEAFF. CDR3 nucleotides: TGTGCCATCAAGAGACAGGGGGTGAACACTGAAGCTTTCTTT.

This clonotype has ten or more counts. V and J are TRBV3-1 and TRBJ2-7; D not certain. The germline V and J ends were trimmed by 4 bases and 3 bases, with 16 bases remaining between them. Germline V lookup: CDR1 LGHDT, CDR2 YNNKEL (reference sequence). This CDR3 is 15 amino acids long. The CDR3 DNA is TGTGCCAGCAGCCTCAGGATCACTCCAAACTACGAGCAGTACTTC. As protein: CASSLRITPNYEQYF.